A single T cell receptor beta chain is shown here with its context. What this receptor recognizes is not known. No qualities accompany the bases; no much larger clone lies one base away. These data belong to a study of blood T cell repertoires in COVID-19 (dated by TCRdb to about 2020). Background for the entire study: Collaborator samples came from the United States, Italy and Spain and covered acute and convalescent phases of COVID-19. The sample metadata nearly always contained a de-identified subject ID, COVID-19 status, age in years and sex. Where available, HLA class I and class II types were taken from metadata supplied by the sample provider and were not determined by assay-based typing. Deeply sampled blood TCRbeta repertoires from subjects exposed to, actively infected with, or recovered from COVID-19 were included in the dataset. The repertoires were released in a freely available public database intended as a resource for research on the immune response to SARS-CoV-2. The material from the prospective study consisted of cDNA or gDNA derived from T cells, B-cell-depleted T cells, or PBMCs. Samples were obtained from the ongoing ImmuneRACE study (first 160 participants) and from some 1,200 subjects provided by 6 global collaborators.

From V the trimming removes 6 bases and from J it removes 4 bases, while the gene matches leave 10 bases of the junction unaccounted for. The germline V gene gives CDR1 as MGHRA and CDR2 as YSYEKL. Taken from cysteine to phenylalanine, the CDR3 has 16 residues. Only the CDR3 portion is preserved as DNA: 48 bases, with reading frame beginning at the first base. TCRbeta CDR3 regions were amplified from genomic DNA by means of the immunoSEQ Assay, a bias-controlled multiplex PCR. In the authors' own workflow: Within the assay, amplification of reference gene primers was used to estimate how many nucleated cells each sample contained. Sequence reads were collapsed and filtered to measure the absolute abundance of every unique TCRbeta CDR3 rearrangement. For each sample, productive Simpson clonality was calculated as the square root of Simpson's diversity index across productive rearrangements. TCRdb holds this immuneACCESS table with in-frame rearrangements only. Some clones are missing; in checked studies, unresolved V genes explain under half, and the rest has no known cause. V, J and clone size were drawn from that table, and D and trimming were deduced from the DNA. The table for this sample lists about 300,000 clones; approximately 90% of them were counted only once. The leading ten clones occupy about 2.2% of the sample.

One collaborating source in Seattle enrolled patients while the patients were actively infected and followed the patients over time throughout the course of disease. Each collaborating institution followed its own protocols to collect whole blood in K2EDTA tubes. For TCRbeta analysis, collaborators shipped samples in one of three forms: frozen whole blood, isolated PBMCs, or DNA extracted from either of those sample types. On the study overall, not on this receptor specifically: How much clinical and demographic metadata was included differed by source and by participant, and the metadata was provided uncurated.

The V gene is TRBV4-1 and the J gene is TRBJ2-1, with TRBD2 identical over 9 junction bases. The sequenced sample consisted of peripheral blood. The clonotype was recovered from a woman between 25 and 40 years old with COVID-19, enrolled during active disease. The CDR3: CASRDVAGVSYNEQFF. The sequenced DNA is TGCGCCAGCAGGGACGTAGCGGGAGTGTCGTACAATGAGCAGTTCTTC.